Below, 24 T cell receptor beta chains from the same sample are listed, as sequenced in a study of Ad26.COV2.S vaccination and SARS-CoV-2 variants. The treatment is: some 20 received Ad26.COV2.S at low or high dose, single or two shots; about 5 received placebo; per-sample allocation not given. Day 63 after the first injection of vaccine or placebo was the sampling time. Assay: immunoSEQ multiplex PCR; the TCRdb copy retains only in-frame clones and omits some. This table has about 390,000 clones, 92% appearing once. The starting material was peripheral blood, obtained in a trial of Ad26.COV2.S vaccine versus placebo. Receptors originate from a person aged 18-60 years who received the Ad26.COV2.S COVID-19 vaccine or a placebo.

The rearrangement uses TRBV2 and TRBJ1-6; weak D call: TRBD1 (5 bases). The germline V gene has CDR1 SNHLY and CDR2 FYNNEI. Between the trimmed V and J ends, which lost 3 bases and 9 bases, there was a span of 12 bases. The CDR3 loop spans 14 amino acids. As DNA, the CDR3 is TGTGCCAGCAGTGAGGGCAGGGTTGGTTCACCCCTCCACTTT. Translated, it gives CASSEGRVGSPLHF.

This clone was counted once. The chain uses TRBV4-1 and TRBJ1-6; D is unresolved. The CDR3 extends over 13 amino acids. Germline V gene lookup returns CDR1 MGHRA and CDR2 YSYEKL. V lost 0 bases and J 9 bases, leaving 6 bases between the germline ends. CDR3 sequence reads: CASSQDPFSPLHF. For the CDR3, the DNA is TGCGCCAGCAGCCAAGATCCATTTTCACCCCTCCACTTT.

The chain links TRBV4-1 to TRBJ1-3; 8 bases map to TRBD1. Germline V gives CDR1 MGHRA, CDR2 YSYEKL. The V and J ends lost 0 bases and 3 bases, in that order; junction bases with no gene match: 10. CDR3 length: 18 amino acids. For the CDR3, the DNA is TGCGCCAGCAGCCAAGATCAGGGCAGGGGGCTTAGTGGAAACACCATATATTTT. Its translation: CASSQDQGRGLSGNTIYF.

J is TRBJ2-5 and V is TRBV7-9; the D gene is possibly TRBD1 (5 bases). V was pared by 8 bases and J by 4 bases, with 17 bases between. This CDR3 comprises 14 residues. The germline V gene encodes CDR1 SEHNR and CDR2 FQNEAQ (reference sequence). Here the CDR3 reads CASVLTTALETQYF. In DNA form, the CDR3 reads TGTGCCAGCGTATTGACGACAGCACTAGAGACCCAGTACTTC.

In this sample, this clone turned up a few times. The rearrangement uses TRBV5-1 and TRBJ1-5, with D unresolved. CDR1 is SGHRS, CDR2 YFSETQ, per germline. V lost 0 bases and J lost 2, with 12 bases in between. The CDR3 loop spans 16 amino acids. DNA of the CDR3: TGCGCCAGCAGCTTGGGAGGTTTCGCGGGCAATCAGCCCCAGCATTTT. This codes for CASSLGGFAGNQPQHF.

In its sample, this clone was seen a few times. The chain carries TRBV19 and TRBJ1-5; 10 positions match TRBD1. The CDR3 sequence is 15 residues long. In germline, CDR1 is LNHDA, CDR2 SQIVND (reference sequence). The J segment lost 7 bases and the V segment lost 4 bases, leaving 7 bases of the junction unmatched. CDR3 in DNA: TGTGCCAGTAGTACTAGACAGGGGGCAGGACAGCCCCAGCATTTT. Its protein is CASSTRQGAGQPQHF.

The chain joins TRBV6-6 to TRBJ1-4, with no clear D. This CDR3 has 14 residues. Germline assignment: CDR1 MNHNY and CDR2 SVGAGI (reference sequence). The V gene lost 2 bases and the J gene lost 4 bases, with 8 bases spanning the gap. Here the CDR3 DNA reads TGTGCCAGCAGTTACGCCAGAAATAATGAAAAACTGTTTTTT. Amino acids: CASSYARNNEKLFF.

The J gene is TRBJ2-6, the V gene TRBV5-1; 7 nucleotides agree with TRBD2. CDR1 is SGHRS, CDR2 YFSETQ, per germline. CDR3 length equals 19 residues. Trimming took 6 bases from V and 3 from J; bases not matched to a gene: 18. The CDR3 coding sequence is TGCGCCAGCACCCCCCGGGTTCAGCGGGGATCAGGTGGGGCCAACGTCCTGACTTTC. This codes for CASTPRVQRGSGGANVLTF.

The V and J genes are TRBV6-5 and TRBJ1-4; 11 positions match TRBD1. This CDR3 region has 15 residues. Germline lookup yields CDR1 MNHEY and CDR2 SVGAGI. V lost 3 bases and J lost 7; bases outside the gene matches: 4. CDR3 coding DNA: TGTGCCAGCAGTTATGGGGACAGGGGGAGTGAAAAACTGTTTTTT. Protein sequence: CASSYGDRGSEKLFF.

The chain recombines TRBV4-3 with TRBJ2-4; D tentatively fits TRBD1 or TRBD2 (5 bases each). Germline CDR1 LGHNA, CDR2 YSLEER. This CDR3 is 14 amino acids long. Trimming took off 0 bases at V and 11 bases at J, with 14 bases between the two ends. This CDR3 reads CASSQDGTRSFQYF. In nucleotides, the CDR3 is TGCGCCAGCAGCCAAGACGGGACCCGGAGTTTTCAGTACTTC.

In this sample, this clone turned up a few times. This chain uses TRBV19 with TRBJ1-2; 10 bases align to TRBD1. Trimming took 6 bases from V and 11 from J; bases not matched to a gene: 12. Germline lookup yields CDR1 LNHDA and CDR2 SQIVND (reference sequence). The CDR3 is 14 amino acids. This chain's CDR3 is CASRGGQGFGEYTF. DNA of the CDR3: TGTGCCAGTAGGGGGGGACAGGGGTTCGGCGAGTACACCTTC.

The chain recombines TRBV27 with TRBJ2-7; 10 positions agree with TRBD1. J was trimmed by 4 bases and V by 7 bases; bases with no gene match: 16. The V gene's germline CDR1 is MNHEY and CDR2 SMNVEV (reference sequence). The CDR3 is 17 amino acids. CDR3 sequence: CASTYSNPGTGVYEQYF. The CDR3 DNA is TGTGCCAGCACGTACTCCAATCCCGGGACAGGGGTTTACGAGCAGTACTTC.

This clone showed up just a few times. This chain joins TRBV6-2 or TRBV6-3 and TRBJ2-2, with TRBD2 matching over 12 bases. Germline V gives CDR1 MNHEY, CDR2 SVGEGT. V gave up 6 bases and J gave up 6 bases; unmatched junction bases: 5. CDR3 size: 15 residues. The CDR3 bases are TGTGCCAGCAGACCTAGCGGGGGGGCCGCCGGGGAGCTGTTTTTT. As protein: CASRPSGGAAGELFF.

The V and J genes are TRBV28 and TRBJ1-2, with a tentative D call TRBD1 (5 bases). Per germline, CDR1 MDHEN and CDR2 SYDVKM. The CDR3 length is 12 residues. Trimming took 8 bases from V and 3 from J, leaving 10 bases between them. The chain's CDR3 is CASSWGYYGYTF. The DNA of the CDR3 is TGTGCCAGCTCCTGGGGCTACTATGGCTACACCTTC.

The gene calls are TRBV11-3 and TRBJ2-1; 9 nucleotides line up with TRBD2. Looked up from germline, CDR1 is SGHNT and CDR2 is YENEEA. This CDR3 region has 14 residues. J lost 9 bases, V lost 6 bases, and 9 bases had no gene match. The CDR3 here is CASSQGLAGSEQFF. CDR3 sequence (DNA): TGTGCCAGCAGTCAGGGGCTAGCGGGGAGTGAGCAGTTCTTC. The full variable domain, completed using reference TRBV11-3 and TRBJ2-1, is EAGVVQSPRYKIIEKKQPVAFWCNPISGHNTLYWYLQNLGQGPELLIRYENEEAVDDSQLPKDRFSAERLKGVDSTLKIQPAELGDSAVYLCASSQGLAGSEQFFGPGTRLTVL.

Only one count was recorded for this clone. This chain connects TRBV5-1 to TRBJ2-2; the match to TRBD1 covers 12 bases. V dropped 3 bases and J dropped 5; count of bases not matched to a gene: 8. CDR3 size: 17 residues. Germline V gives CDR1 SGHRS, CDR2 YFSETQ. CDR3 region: CASSSSPGQGATGELFF. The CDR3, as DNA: TGCGCCAGCAGCTCATCTCCGGGACAGGGGGCAACCGGGGAGCTGTTTTTT.

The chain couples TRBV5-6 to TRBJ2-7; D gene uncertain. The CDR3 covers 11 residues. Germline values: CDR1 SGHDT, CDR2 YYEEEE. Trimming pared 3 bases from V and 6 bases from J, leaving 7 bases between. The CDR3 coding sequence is TGTGCCAGCAGCTACACGAGCGAGCAGTACTTC. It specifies CASSYTSEQYF.

In nucleotides, the CDR3 is TGTGCCAGCAGCCCAGGGGGGCTAAACTGGGGAGATGGCTACACCTTC. Amino acid sequence: CASSPGGLNWGDGYTF. The rearrangement uses TRBV3-1 (or the pseudogene TRBV3-2) and TRBJ1-2, with 7 bases fitting TRBD1. Germline lookup yields CDR1 LGHDT and CDR2 YNNKEL (reference sequence). The CDR3 is made up of 16 amino acids. J was trimmed by 6 bases and V by 4 bases; bases with no gene match: 14.

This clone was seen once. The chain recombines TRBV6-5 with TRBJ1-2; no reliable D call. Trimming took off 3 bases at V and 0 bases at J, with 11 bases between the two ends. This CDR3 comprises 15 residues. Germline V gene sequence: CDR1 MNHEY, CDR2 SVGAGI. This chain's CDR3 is CASSYSSLTNYGYTF. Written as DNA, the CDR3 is TGTGCCAGCAGTTATAGCAGCCTAACTAACTATGGCTACACCTTC.

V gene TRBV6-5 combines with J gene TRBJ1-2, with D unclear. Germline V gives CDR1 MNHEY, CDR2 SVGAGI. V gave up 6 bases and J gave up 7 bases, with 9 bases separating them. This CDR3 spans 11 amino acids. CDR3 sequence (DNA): TGTGCCAGCAGAGACGACCGTGGCTACACCTTC. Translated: CASRDDRGYTF.

CDR3 loop: CASSWGTSGTQETQYF. CDR3 DNA sequence: TGCGCCAGCAGCTGGGGGACTAGCGGGACACAAGAGACCCAGTACTTC. V is TRBV5-1 and J is TRBJ2-5; 13 nucleotides line up with TRBD2. The CDR3 contains 16 residues. V lost 3 bases and J lost 2; bases outside the gene matches: 4. CDR1 is SGHRS, CDR2 YFSETQ, per germline.

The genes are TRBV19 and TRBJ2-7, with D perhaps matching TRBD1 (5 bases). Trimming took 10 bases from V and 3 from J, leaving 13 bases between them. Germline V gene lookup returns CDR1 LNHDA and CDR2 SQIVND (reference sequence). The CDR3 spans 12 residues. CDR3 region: CATSPGIYEQYF. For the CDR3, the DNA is TGTGCCACCAGTCCAGGGATCTACGAGCAGTACTTC.

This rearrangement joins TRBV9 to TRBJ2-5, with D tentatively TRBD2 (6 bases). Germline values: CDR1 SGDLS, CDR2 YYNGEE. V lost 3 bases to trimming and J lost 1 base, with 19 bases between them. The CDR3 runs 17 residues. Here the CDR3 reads CASSATLPGGPQETQYF. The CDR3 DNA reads TGTGCCAGCAGCGCGACGCTTCCCGGGGGACCCCAAGAGACCCAGTACTTC.

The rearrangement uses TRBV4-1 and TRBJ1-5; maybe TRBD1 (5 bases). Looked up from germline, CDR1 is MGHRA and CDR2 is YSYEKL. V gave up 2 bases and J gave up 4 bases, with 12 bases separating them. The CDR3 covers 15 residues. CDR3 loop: CASSQFSGPNQPQHF. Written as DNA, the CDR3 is TGCGCCAGCAGCCAATTCTCGGGACCAAATCAGCCCCAGCATTTT.